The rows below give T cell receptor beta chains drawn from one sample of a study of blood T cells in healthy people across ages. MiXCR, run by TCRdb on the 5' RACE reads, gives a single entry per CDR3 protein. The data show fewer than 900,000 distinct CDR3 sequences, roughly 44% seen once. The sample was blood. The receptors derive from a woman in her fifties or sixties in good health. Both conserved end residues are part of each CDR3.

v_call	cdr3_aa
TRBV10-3	CAIRQGEDGYTF
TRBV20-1	CRGSGGTSYEQYF
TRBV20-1	CSATKGTSVYEQYF
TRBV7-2	CASSLPNYEQFF
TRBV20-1	CSASLAIGPDTQYF
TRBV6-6	CASSFRGQETQYF
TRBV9	CASSLEWGLSEQYF
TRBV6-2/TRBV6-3	CASSYRAGGPYEQYF
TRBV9	CASSGGSNGYTF
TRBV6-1	CASSGRGGYETQYF
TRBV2	CASSGTGGSTDTQYF
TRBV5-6	CASSLYSELNQPQHF
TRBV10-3	CAMTPVVSGGTDTQYF
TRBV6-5	CASSYSTGLGTEAFF
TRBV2	CASGVEDEQYF
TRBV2	CASSPGDRVPWGETQYF
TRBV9	CASSVGTSYTDTQYF
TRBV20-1	CSARGTVSSYEQYF
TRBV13	CASSLKGYNQPQHF
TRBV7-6	CASSFKRSINEQFF
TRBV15	CATSRDLKDEQYF
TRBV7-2	CASSLAGTLPYNEQFF
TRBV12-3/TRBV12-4	CASSRGPYEQYF
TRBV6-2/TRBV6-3	CASGKGGSNTEAFF
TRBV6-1	CASLRQFNEKLFF
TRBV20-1	CSARDRDKGYEQYF
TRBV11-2	CACSLVPAGGPEQYF
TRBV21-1	CASSTRTDKYNSPLHF
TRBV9	CASSPRTGPSYNEQYF
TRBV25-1	CASSDQRGSSYGQYF
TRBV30	CAWSVRNEQYF